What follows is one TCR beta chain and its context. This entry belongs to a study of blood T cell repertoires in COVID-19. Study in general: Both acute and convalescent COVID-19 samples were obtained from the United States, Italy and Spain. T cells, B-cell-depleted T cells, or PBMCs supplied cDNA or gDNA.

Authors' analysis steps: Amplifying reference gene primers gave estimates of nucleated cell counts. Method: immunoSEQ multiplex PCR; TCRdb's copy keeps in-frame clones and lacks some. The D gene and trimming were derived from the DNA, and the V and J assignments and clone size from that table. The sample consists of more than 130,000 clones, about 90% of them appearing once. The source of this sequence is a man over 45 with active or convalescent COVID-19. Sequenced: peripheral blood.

The CDR3 here is CASSVGGSTSGELFF. In nucleotides, the CDR3 is TGTGCCAGCAGCGTAGGCGGGAGTACGAGCGGGGAGCTGTTTTTT. V and J are TRBV9 and TRBJ2-2; TRBD2 matches 7 bases. CDR3 length: 15 amino acids. Per germline, CDR1 SGDLS and CDR2 YYNGEE. J gave up 7 bases and V 0 bases, and 6 bases lay outside the gene matches.